This passage covers 6 T cell receptor beta chains from one sample sequenced in a study of blood T cells in healthy people across ages. For the second PCR, which ran for about 7 to 12 cycles, a sample-barcoded 5' primer and a J-beta primer mix were used. TCRdb itself ran the 5' RACE reads through MiXCR, one entry per CDR3 protein. The repertoire holds 800,000 or so distinct CDR3 sequences, with 25% as singletons. The data also belong to a second study, concerning T cells of mothers and their children.

Sequenced: blood. The receptors were gathered from a boy between 10 and 17 years old in good health.

The chain recombines TRBV28 with TRBJ1-2, with 8 bases fitting TRBD1. The germline V gene encodes CDR1 MDHEN and CDR2 SYDVKM. The CDR3 runs to 14 residues. V lost 6 bases and J lost 4; bases outside the gene matches: 7. Here the CDR3 reads CASRLTGTGYGYTF. The CDR3 nucleotides read TGTGCCAGCAGGCTTACCGGGACAGGCTATGGCTACACCTTC.

The genes are TRBV7-2 and TRBJ2-6; perhaps D is TRBD1 or TRBD2 (5 bases each). V was clipped by 1 base and J by 1 base, with 23 bases between them. The V gene's germline CDR1 is SGHTA and CDR2 FQGNSA. The CDR3 loop spans 21 amino acids. CDR3 nucleotide sequence: TGTGCCAGCAGCTTAGGCTTGAGGGGCGGATCCTGGGGATCTGGGGCCAACGTCCTGACTTTC. Translated, it gives CASSLGLRGGSWGSGANVLTF.

This clonotype occurred a few times. V and J are TRBV7-2 and TRBJ1-5; D is ambiguous. This CDR3 has 15 residues. Trimming removed 1 base from V and 7 bases from J, with 14 bases in between. Germline CDR1 SGHTA, CDR2 FQGNSA. Here the CDR3 reads CASSLESVTVQPQHF. CDR3 coding DNA: TGTGCCAGCAGCTTAGAATCGGTCACCGTACAGCCCCAGCATTTT.

The chain recombines TRBV29-1 with TRBJ2-2; D is undetermined. Germline-derived CDR1 and CDR2 are SQVTM and ANQGSEA. The CDR3 covers 14 residues. The V end was cut by 8 bases, the J end by 4 bases, with 17 bases between. CDR3 amino acids: CSIIQDGFTGELFF. Written as DNA, the CDR3 is TGCAGCATAATCCAGGACGGATTCACCGGGGAGCTGTTTTTT.

This chain joins TRBV30 and TRBJ2-1; D gene unclear. Trimming removed 0 bases at V and 5 bases at J, with 8 bases between. The V gene's germline CDR1 is GTSNPN and CDR2 SVGIG (reference sequence). This CDR3 is 13 amino acids long. The CDR3 here is CAWSVGRDNEQFF. CDR3 sequence (DNA): TGTGCCTGGAGTGTCGGCAGAGACAATGAGCAGTTCTTC.

This chain links TRBV7-9 with TRBJ1-2, with a weak D call TRBD1 (5 bases). Germline CDR1 and CDR2: SEHNR and FQNEAQ (reference sequence). The CDR3 contains 14 residues. V lost 7 bases, J lost 4 bases, and 16 bases lay in between. CDR3 in DNA: TGTGCCAGCACCTCGGCCTTGGGGGGCTATGGCTACACCTTC. As protein: CASTSALGGYGYTF.